This T cell receptor (beta chain) was sequenced in a study of blood T cells in healthy people across ages. A note on this clonotype: Its target is unknown.

Study-level findings and limits: Compared with aged donors, long-lived donors showed fewer expanded clones, suggesting selection.

A second 7 to 11 cycle PCR used barcoded and J-beta primers. TCRdb recomputed calls from the 5' RACE reads with MiXCR, one row per CDR3 protein. Seen here are 780,000 or so distinct CDR3 sequences, 45% to 70% observed once, and the top ten hold around a quarter. CDR1 LGHNA and CDR2 YNFKEQ come from the germline V gene. Deletions cut 0 bases from V and 4 bases from J, with 9 bases between. This CDR3 region has 15 residues. The chain couples TRBV4-2 to TRBJ2-2, with no clear D. Sequenced sample: blood. The TCR was taken from a man aged 40-55 years in good health. CDR3 in amino acids: CASSQDLESTGELFF. DNA of the CDR3: TGTGCCAGCAGCCAAGATCTTGAGAGCACCGGGGAGCTGTTTTTT.